This T cell receptor beta chain derives from a study of cytomegalovirus exposure and HLA in healthy donors. The PCR contained 60 Vbeta and 13 Jbeta primers. Assay: immunoSEQ multiplex PCR; the TCRdb copy retains only in-frame clones and omits some. The repertoire has about 190,000 clones, approximately 85% of them found once; the top ten carry about 0.84%. Trimming took off 6 bases at V and 8 bases at J, with 19 bases between the two ends. Germline CDR1 is MNHEY and CDR2 is SVGAGI. This CDR3 has 14 amino acids. Input material: PBMCs. This chain links TRBV6-5 with TRBJ1-2; tentatively, D is TRBD1 (5 bases). This TCR came from a woman younger than 30 in good health and CMV-seronegative. This chain's CDR3 is CASSTGGTLGGYTF. CDR3 DNA: TGTGCCAGCAGCACGGGGGGGACCTTAGGAGGCTACACCTTC.